A selection of T cell receptor beta chains follows, all from one sample in a study of neurological immune-mediated disorders. TCRdb called the 5' RACE reads again in MiXCR, with one record for every CDR3 protein. The sample lists fewer than 25,000 distinct CDR3 sequences; about 13% were seen once. The sequencing sample was made of PBMCs. The receptors originated from a woman aged 55-69 years with HTLV-1-associated myelopathy (HAM/TSP). The CDR3 runs from the conserved cysteine through the conserved F or W. The order of the fields is D gene, J gene, V gene, clone size, CDR3 DNA, CDR3 protein. A D gene is named only where the DNA matches it firmly. Expanded clones are given a class, and other clones once, few, many or no size at all.

NA	TRBJ2-7	TRBV3-1	many	TGTGCCAGCAGCAAGCCCGGGGGCTCCTCTGGGTTCGAGCAGTACTTC	CASSKPGGSSGFEQYF
TRBD1	TRBJ1-6	TRBV14	NA	TGTGCCAGCAGCCAAGCCGGGACAGGGAATTCACCCCTCCACTTT	CASSQAGTGNSPLHF
NA	TRBJ2-1	TRBV5-4	NA	TGTGCCAGCAGCTTCTCCGACAATGAGCAGTTCTTC	CASSFSDNEQFF
TRBD2	TRBJ2-4	TRBV7-2	many	TGTGCCAGCAGCTCCCGACTAGCGGGGGGGCACGGGAACATTCAGTACTTC	CASSSRLAGGHGNIQYF
TRBD1	TRBJ1-1	TRBV30	few	TGTGCCTGGAGTAGGGACAGGGCCCCGGGGACTGAAGCTTTCTTT	CAWSRDRAPGTEAFF
NA	TRBJ2-3	TRBV7-2	many	TGTGCCAGCAGCTTCGGCACAGATACGCAGTATTTT	CASSFGTDTQYF
NA	TRBJ2-7	TRBV19	few	TGTGCCAGTAGTGCCGGGGCCAACTCCTACGAGCAGTACTTC	CASSAGANSYEQYF
NA	TRBJ1-5	TRBV5-6	medium-sized	TGTGCCAGCAGCTTGGGGGTCAGAGATAGCAATCAGCCCCAGCATTTT	CASSLGVRDSNQPQHF
NA	TRBJ1-6	TRBV20-1	many	TGCAGTGCTAAACCCAGGGGAAGCTATAATTCACCCCTCCACTTT	CSAKPRGSYNSPLHF
NA	TRBJ2-3	TRBV18	NA	TGTGCCAGCTCACACGACTTCGCGGCAGATACGCAGTATTTT	CASSHDFAADTQYF
TRBD2	TRBJ2-7	TRBV5-1	many	TGCGCCAGCAATTGGGGTAGCGGGAGCTCCTACGAGCAGTACTTC	CASNWGSGSSYEQYF
NA	TRBJ1-4	TRBV12-3/TRBV12-4	many	TGTGCCAGCAGCCGCGGAAGCACAACTTTATGGACCGAAGAAAAACTGTTTTTT	CASSRGSTTLWTEEKLFF
NA	TRBJ2-1	TRBV24-1	medium-sized	TGTGCCACCAGTGATTTGTGGCAGGGCGAGCAGTTCTTC	CATSDLWQGEQFF
TRBD1	TRBJ2-7	TRBV29-1	NA	TGCAGCGTTAAGACAGGGACGGGGTACGAGCAGTACTTC	CSVKTGTGYEQYF
NA	TRBJ2-7	TRBV18	few	TGTGCCAGCTCACCGACAGACTCCTACGAGCAGTACTTC	CASSPTDSYEQYF
TRBD1	TRBJ1-1	TRBV20-1	NA	TGCAGTGCGGCACAGGGGGCGCGGGGTGAAGCTTTCTTT	CSAAQGARGEAFF
TRBD2	TRBJ2-1	TRBV3-1	many	TGTGCCAGCAGTACTCTAGCGGGCGACAATGAGCAGTTCTTC	CASSTLAGDNEQFF
NA	TRBJ1-2	TRBV20-1	few	TGCAGTGCTAGTCCGCTCATTCGACAGGAATTTGGCTACACCTTC	CSASPLIRQEFGYTF
NA	TRBJ1-1	TRBV5-1	many	TGCGCCAGCAGCAGGCAGGGAGGAGGGAACACTGAAGCTTTCTTT	CASSRQGGGNTEAFF
TRBD2	TRBJ2-1	TRBV5-1	many	TGCGCCAGCAGCTTGGCCGGGGGACTAGCGGGACTTAATGAGCAGTTCTTC	CASSLAGGLAGLNEQFF
NA	TRBJ2-5	TRBV20-1	NA	TGCAGTGCCCTCGAGGGGGGCCACCAAGAGACCCAGTACTTC	CSALEGGHQETQYF
TRBD1	TRBJ1-1	TRBV5-1	many	TGCGCCAGCAGCCAGCGACAGGGAGGGAACACTGAAGCTTTCTTT	CASSQRQGGNTEAFF
TRBD1	TRBJ2-5	TRBV5-1	many	TGCGCCAGCAGCTTGGCAGGGGGAGAAGAGACCCAGTACTTC	CASSLAGGEETQYF
TRBD1	TRBJ1-4	TRBV5-1	medium-sized	TGCGCCAGCAGCTTGGTAGGGACAGCAACTAATGAAAAACTGTTTTTT	CASSLVGTATNEKLFF